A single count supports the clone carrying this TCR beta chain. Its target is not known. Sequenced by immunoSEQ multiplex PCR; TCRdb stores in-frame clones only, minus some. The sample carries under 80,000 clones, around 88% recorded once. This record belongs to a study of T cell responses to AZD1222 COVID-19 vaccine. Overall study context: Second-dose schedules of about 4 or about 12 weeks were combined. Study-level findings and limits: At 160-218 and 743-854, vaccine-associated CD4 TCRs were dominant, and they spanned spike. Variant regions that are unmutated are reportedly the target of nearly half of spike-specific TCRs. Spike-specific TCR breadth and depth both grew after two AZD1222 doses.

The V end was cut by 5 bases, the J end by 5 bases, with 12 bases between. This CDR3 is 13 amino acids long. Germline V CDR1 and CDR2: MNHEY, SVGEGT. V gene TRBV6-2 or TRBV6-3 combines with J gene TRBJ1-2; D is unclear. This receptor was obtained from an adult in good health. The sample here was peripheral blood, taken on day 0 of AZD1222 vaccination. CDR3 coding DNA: TGTGCCAGCAGTCATACTATAAGTTATGGCTACACCTTC. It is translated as CASSHTISYGYTF.